This T cell receptor (beta chain) was sequenced in a study of blood T cell repertoires in COVID-19. Germline V lookup: CDR1 LGHDT, CDR2 YNNKEL (reference sequence). The ends were cut back, 2 bases at V and 7 bases at J, with 18 bases in the middle. This CDR3 has 15 amino acids. TCRdb's copy holds only in-frame clones and misses some; the assay was immunoSEQ multiplex PCR. The data show over 65,000 clones, around 87% seen once. V usage is TRBV3-1 (or the pseudogene TRBV3-2) and J usage is TRBJ2-7; tentatively, D is TRBD1 (6 bases). The sequence was obtained from a human donor in a cohort sampled during active COVID-19. The sample was peripheral blood. CDR3 DNA: TGTGCCAGCAGCCAAATGCCGCAGGGACAAAGTGAGCAGTACTTC. As protein: CASSQMPQGQSEQYF.